This is a list of T cell receptor beta chains from one sample in a study of T cell responses to AZD1222 COVID-19 vaccine. The repertoire was sequenced with immunoSEQ multiplex PCR; TCRdb's copy has only in-frame clones and lacks some. This sample carries about 130,000 clones, about nine tenths of them seen once, and the ten largest clones take 1.3% to 1.5%. The sample was peripheral blood, taken on day 0 of AZD1222 vaccination. These receptors all come from an adult in good health. CDR3s include the opening cysteine and the closing phenylalanine or tryptophan. D genes are given only for firm matches. Size values are once, few and many counts, or a class for expanded clones, and some rows have none.

abundance	v_gene	j_gene	d_gene	CDR3aa	CDR3nt
NA	TRBV7-3	TRBJ2-2	NA	CASKPGMTGELFF	TGTGCCAGCAAGCCAGGGATGACCGGGGAGCTGTTTTTT
once	TRBV21-1	TRBJ1-5	NA	CASSKGKFLPQHF	TGTGCCAGCAGCAAGGGCAAGTTTCTGCCCCAGCATTTT
NA	TRBV2	TRBJ2-7	NA	CASRYSGTTYEQYF	TGTGCCAGCAGGTATTCCGGGACCACCTACGAGCAGTACTTC
NA	TRBV7-2	TRBJ2-3	TRBD2	CASSLSGGVLDTQYF	TGTGCCAGCAGCTTGAGCGGGGGGGTGTTAGATACGCAGTATTTT
NA	TRBV24-1	TRBJ1-2	NA	CATSDPPRVGGYTF	TGTGCCACCAGTGATCCGCCGCGGGTAGGTGGCTACACCTTC
NA	TRBV9	TRBJ1-1	NA	CASSPRPGVTEAFF	TGTGCCAGCAGCCCCCGACCGGGCGTCACTGAAGCTTTCTTT
NA	TRBV28	TRBJ2-4	NA	CASSHGRGARASKNIQYF	TGTGCCAGCAGTCACGGCCGGGGCGCCCGTGCATCCAAAAACATTCAGTACTTC
NA	TRBV3-1/TRBV3-2	TRBJ1-3	NA	CASSYFGLSGNTIYF	TGTGCCAGCAGCTATTTCGGACTCTCTGGAAACACCATATATTTT
NA	TRBV3-1/TRBV3-2	TRBJ1-1	NA	CASSQLGGASGVWSTEAFF	TGTGCCAGCAGCCAATTGGGAGGGGCTTCCGGAGTTTGGTCCACTGAAGCTTTCTTT
NA	TRBV21-1	TRBJ1-3	NA	CASSKDRGVRSSGNTIYF	TGTGCCAGCAGCAAAGATAGGGGAGTCAGGAGCTCTGGAAACACCATATATTTT
NA	TRBV6-6	TRBJ2-7	NA	CASSQSNYEQYF	TGTGCCAGCAGTCAGTCTAACTACGAGCAGTACTTC
NA	TRBV3-1/TRBV3-2	TRBJ1-1	TRBD1	CASSPQGFDSNTEAFF	TGTGCCAGCAGCCCACAGGGGTTTGACTCGAACACTGAAGCTTTCTTT
NA	TRBV24-1	TRBJ1-5	NA	CATSESSNQPQHF	TGTGCCACCAGTGAGAGTAGCAATCAGCCCCAGCATTTT
NA	TRBV4-2	TRBJ2-5	TRBD1	CASSQGDRGLQETQYF	TGTGCCAGCAGCCAGGGGGACAGGGGACTACAAGAGACCCAGTACTTC
NA	TRBV6-1	TRBJ2-2	NA	CASSDEDTGTGELFF	TGTGCCAGCAGTGACGAGGACACGGGCACCGGGGAGCTGTTTTTT
NA	TRBV3-1/TRBV3-2	TRBJ1-1	NA	CASSQESESFGGLNTEAFF	TGTGCCAGCAGCCAAGAGTCTGAGTCTTTCGGGGGTTTGAACACTGAAGCTTTCTTT
NA	TRBV6-4	TRBJ1-5	TRBD1	CASSDSRGNGTEIDQPQHF	TGTGCCAGCAGTGATTCGAGGGGAAACGGGACAGAGATTGATCAGCCCCAGCATTTT
NA	TRBV28	TRBJ1-5	NA	CASSPIWSNQPQHF	TGTGCCAGCAGTCCCATTTGGAGCAATCAGCCCCAGCATTTT
NA	TRBV9	TRBJ2-1	TRBD1	CASSAWTGVPYNEQFF	TGTGCCAGCAGCGCCTGGACAGGGGTGCCCTACAATGAGCAGTTCTTC
NA	TRBV28	TRBJ2-7	NA	CASSLPHVSYEQYF	TGTGCCAGCAGTCTACCCCATGTATCCTACGAGCAGTACTTC
NA	TRBV19	TRBJ2-3	TRBD2	CASSTLAGSSAQYF	TGTGCCAGTAGTACCCTAGCGGGTTCAAGTGCGCAGTATTTT
once	TRBV5-8	TRBJ2-1	NA	CASRFQGGEQFF	TGTGCCAGCAGATTCCAGGGCGGTGAGCAGTTCTTC
NA	TRBV2	TRBJ2-5	NA	CASSSETQYF	TGTGCCAGCAGTAGTGAGACCCAGTACTTC
NA	TRBV3-1/TRBV3-2	TRBJ2-1	TRBD2	CASRPRLAGGPAYNEQFF	TGTGCCAGCAGACCCCGACTAGCGGGGGGGCCTGCATACAATGAGCAGTTCTTC
NA	TRBV6-2/TRBV6-3	TRBJ2-1	TRBD2	CASSPQRTSGRGAGNEQFF	TGTGCCAGCAGTCCCCAGCGGACTAGCGGCAGGGGGGCGGGCAATGAGCAGTTCTTC
NA	TRBV16	TRBJ1-3	TRBD1	CASSQWAPGGGNTGNTIYF	TGTGCCAGCAGCCAATGGGCGCCAGGGGGCGGAAATACTGGAAACACCATATATTTT